This entry is about one T cell receptor (beta chain). Per the germline V gene, CDR1 is LNHNV and CDR2 is YYDKDF (reference sequence). This CDR3 region has 15 residues. V was shortened by 0 bases and J by 10 bases, with 15 bases between the two germline ends. One entry per CDR3 protein results from TCRdb running MiXCR on the 5' RACE reads. The profile shows some 64,000 distinct CDR3 sequences, roughly 10% of them singletons. This entry is derived from a study of T-cell memory formation after mild COVID-19. Overall study: TCR clusters largely stayed donor specific.

This sequence joins TRBV15 and TRBJ1-4, with a weak D call TRBD1 (5 bases). The clonotype comes from a man aged 18 to 29 who had mild COVID-19 (a few samples of this study predate the infection). Cell type and time point are not known. Sequencing used PBMCs or a T cell subset sorted from them (not recorded which). In DNA, the CDR3 is TGTGCCACCAGCAGAGATGAGAAGGGGAAGGTAAAACTGTTTTTT. This encodes CATSRDEKGKVKLFF. The full variable domain, rest sourced from reference TRBV15 and TRBJ1-4, is DAMVIQNPRYQVTQFGKPVTLSCSQTLNHNVMYWYQQKSSQAPKLLFHYYDKDFNNEADTPDNFQSRRPNTSFCFLDIRSPGLGDTAMYLCATSRDEKGKVKLFFGSGTQLSVL.